The 11 T cell receptor beta chains listed next were all sequenced from one sample in a study of cytomegalovirus exposure and HLA in healthy donors. In the PCR, 60 Vbeta and 13 Jbeta primers were used. Profiled with immunoSEQ multiplex PCR; TCRdb holds only in-frame clones, not every one. The sample has around 140,000 clones, around four fifths seen once. Sequencing input: PBMCs. The receptors were gathered from a woman in her sixties in good health and CMV-seropositive.

The J gene is TRBJ2-3, the V gene TRBV18; 7 bases line up with TRBD2. Unmatched junction bases numbered 17, after V lost 3 bases and J lost 2 bases. The germline gives CDR1 KGHSH, CDR2 LQKENI. CDR3 size: 19 residues. The CDR3, as DNA: TGTGCCAGCTCACCCTTAGGGGAGGGCCTGGCAAGTTACACAGATACGCAGTATTTT. As protein: CASSPLGEGLASYTDTQYF.

Turning to this clone: Other DNA sequences in this specimen translate into the identical CDR3. This CDR3 is CASSLGQTNTEAFF. The CDR3 DNA reads as TGTGCCAGCAGCTTGGGACAGACAAACACTGAAGCTTTCTTT. The chain employs TRBV7-9 and TRBJ1-1; 7 bases are a match to TRBD1. Germline CDR1 SEHNR, CDR2 FQNEAQ (reference sequence). The V segment lost 3 bases and the J segment 2 bases; nucleotides outside the gene matches: 3. This CDR3 is built from 14 residues. The full variable domain, completed using reference TRBV7-9 and TRBJ1-1, is DTGVSQNPRHKITKRGQNVTFRCDPISEHNRLYWYRQTLGQGPEFLTYFQNEAQLEKSRLLSDRFSAERPKGSFSTLEIQRTEQGDSAMYLCASSLGQTNTEAFFGQGTRLTVV.

This chain uses TRBV10-1 with TRBJ2-3, with a tentative D call TRBD2 (6 bases). This CDR3 has 15 residues. The germline V and J ends were trimmed by 6 bases and 3 bases, with 16 bases remaining between them. CDR1 WNHNN and CDR2 SYGVQD come from the germline V gene (reference sequence). CDR3 nucleotide sequence: TGCGCCAGCAGCGACCGGGACTGGAGGACAGATACGCAGTATTTT. This translates into CASSDRDWRTDTQYF.

J is TRBJ2-2 and V is TRBV11-3, with 7 nucleotides matching TRBD2. Germline V gene data show CDR1 as SGHNT and CDR2 as YENEEA. CDR3 length equals 13 residues. The V and J ends lost 3 bases and 10 bases, in that order; junction bases with no gene match: 5. CDR3 residues: CASSLGGREELFF. CDR3 DNA sequence: TGTGCCAGCAGCTTGGGAGGGAGGGAGGAGCTGTTTTTT.

The J gene is TRBJ1-3, the V gene TRBV28; 7 bases are a match to TRBD1. This CDR3 contains 18 residues. The germline CDR1 and CDR2 sequences are MDHEN and SYDVKM. Unmatched junction bases numbered 20, after V lost 4 bases and J lost 8 bases. The CDR3 spells CASSSPRTGGRKVYTIYF. CDR3 in DNA: TGTGCCAGCAGTTCCCCCCGGACAGGAGGTCGTAAGGTATACACCATATATTTT.

The rearrangement uses TRBV2 and TRBJ1-4; no firm D call. CDR1 is SNHLY, CDR2 FYNNEI, per germline. This CDR3 is 14 amino acids long. V lost 5 bases and J 4 bases, leaving 11 bases between the germline ends. This CDR3 is CASSSRYNNEKLFF. Written as DNA, the CDR3 is TGTGCCAGCAGTTCACGATACAATAATGAAAAACTGTTTTTT.

V and J are TRBV4-1 and TRBJ1-1; 7 nucleotides agree with TRBD1. This CDR3 comprises 15 residues. The V gene end was trimmed by 0 bases and the J gene end by 1 base; junction bases not matched to a gene: 2. Germline V CDR1 and CDR2: MGHRA, YSYEKL. The CDR3 nucleotides read TGCGCCAGCAGCCAAGAGGACAGGCCGAACACTGAAGCTTTCTTT. Protein sequence: CASSQEDRPNTEAFF.

V and J are TRBV7-3 and TRBJ2-2, with a tentative D call TRBD2 (6 bases). The CDR3 contains 16 residues. In germline, CDR1 is SGHTA, CDR2 FQGTGA. The germline V and J ends were trimmed by 5 bases and 4 bases, with 17 bases remaining between them. The DNA for the CDR3 is TGTGCCAGCAGCGTGACCGCGGGGTTCTCCACCGGGGAGCTGTTTTTT. Amino acid sequence: CASSVTAGFSTGELFF.

The V and J genes are TRBV6-4 and TRBJ1-5; unclear D gene. CDR3 length equals 12 residues. V dropped 2 bases and J dropped 10 bases, with 9 bases sitting between them. Germline V CDR1 and CDR2: MRHNA, SNTAGT. The CDR3 sequence: CASSDLGGPQHF. CDR3 sequence (DNA): TGTGCCAGCAGTGACCTGGGAGGTCCCCAGCATTTT.

This chain uses TRBV18 with TRBJ2-7; a possible D gene is TRBD2 (5 bases). Germline assignment: CDR1 KGHSH and CDR2 LQKENI. The V gene lost 5 bases and the J gene lost 7 bases, with 15 bases spanning the gap. The CDR3 loop spans 13 amino acids. Here the CDR3 DNA reads TGTGCCAGCTCATCCGGGATCTTGGGGGAGCAGTACTTC. Encoded protein: CASSSGILGEQYF. Full variable domain (missing parts from reference TRBV18 and TRBJ2-7): NAGVMQNPRHLVRRRGQEARLRCSPMKGHSHVYWYRQLPEEGLKFMVYLQKENIIDESGMPKERFSAEFPKEGPSILRIQQVVRGDSAAYFCASSSGILGEQYFGPGTRLTVT.

The CDR3 protein is CASSLRRVGTGETQYF. CDR3 sequence (DNA): TGTGCCAGCAGCTTAAGGAGGGTAGGAACGGGAGAGACCCAGTACTTC. The J gene is TRBJ2-5, the V gene TRBV7-3, with D perhaps matching TRBD2 (6 bases). The CDR3 length is 16 residues. Trimming cost V 1 base and J 4 bases, with 16 bases left between them. Germline loops: CDR1 SGHTA, CDR2 FQGTGA.